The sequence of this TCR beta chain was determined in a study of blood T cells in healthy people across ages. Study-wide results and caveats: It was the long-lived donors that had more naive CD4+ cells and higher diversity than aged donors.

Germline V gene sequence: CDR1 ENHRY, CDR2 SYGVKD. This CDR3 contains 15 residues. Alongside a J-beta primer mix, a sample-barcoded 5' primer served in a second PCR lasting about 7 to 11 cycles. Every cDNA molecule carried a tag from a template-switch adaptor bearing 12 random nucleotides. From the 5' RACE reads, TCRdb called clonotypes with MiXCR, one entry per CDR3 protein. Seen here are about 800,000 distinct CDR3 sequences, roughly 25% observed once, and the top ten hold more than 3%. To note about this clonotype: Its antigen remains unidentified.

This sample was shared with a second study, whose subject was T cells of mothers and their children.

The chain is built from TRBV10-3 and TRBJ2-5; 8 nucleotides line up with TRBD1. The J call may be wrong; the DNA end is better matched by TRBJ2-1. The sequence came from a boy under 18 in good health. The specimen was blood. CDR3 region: CAIRNRTGPYNEQFF. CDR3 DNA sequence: TGTGCCATCAGGAACCGGACAGGGCCCTACAATGAGCAGTTCTTC.